A single sample is the source of the 23 T cell receptor beta chains below, sequenced in a study of CD8+ T cells in alopecia areata. Investigators isolated RNA and reverse transcribed it into cDNA to act as the sequencing template. Sequenced by immunoSEQ multiplex PCR; TCRdb stores in-frame clones only, minus some. Among 140,000 to 150,000 clones listed, approximately 45% were seen once. The sequencing input was CD4+ T cells sorted from blood. These receptors were collected from a human donor with alopecia areata.

The gene calls are TRBV29-1 and TRBJ1-2, with 7 bases that match TRBD1. This CDR3 has 13 amino acids. In germline, CDR1 is SQVTM, CDR2 ANQGSEA. Trimming took 6 bases from V and 3 from J; bases not matched to a gene: 7. The CDR3 region is CSVSVGTDYGYTF. The CDR3, as DNA: TGCAGCGTCTCCGTCGGGACAGACTATGGCTACACCTTC.

This clone has only a few counts. The chain is built from TRBV29-1 and TRBJ2-5; possibly TRBD2 for D (5 bases). The J call may be wrong; the DNA end is better matched by TRBJ2-7. Germline V gives CDR1 SQVTM, CDR2 ANQGSEA. The CDR3 is 14 residues long. This CDR3 is CSVGGLGQTYEQYF. The CDR3 region has the DNA TGCAGCGTTGGCGGGTTAGGGCAAACCTACGAGCAGTACTTC.

CDR3 nucleotides: TGTGCCAGCAGTGCCCCAGGGTGGATGGGTGAAAAACTGTTTTTT. Its protein product is CASSAPGWMGEKLFF. V usage is TRBV6-5 and J usage is TRBJ1-4; D may be TRBD1 (5 bases). The V gene's germline CDR1 is MNHEY and CDR2 SVGAGI. The CDR3 runs to 15 residues. Trimming pared 5 bases from V and 7 bases from J, leaving 17 bases between.

The V call is TRBV10-2, the J call TRBJ2-2, with D maybe TRBD2 (5 bases). The CDR3 sequence is 14 residues long. Trimming shortened V by 2 bases and J by 5 bases, and 9 bases separated the two germline ends. Germline CDR1 is WSHSY and CDR2 is SAAADI. The CDR3 DNA sequence: TGCGCCAGCAGTGAGATTCGGGGAACCGGGGAGCTGTTTTTT. Its translation: CASSEIRGTGELFF.

The CDR3 loop reads CASSPGQRHTEAFF. In nucleotides, the CDR3 is TGCGCCAGCAGCCCGGGACAGAGGCACACTGAAGCTTTCTTT. The rearrangement links TRBV5-1 to TRBJ1-1; TRBD1 matches 7 bases. V lost 4 bases, J lost 3 bases, and 6 bases stayed unmatched. The germline gives CDR1 SGHRS, CDR2 YFSETQ. The CDR3 contains 14 residues.

This clone came up a few times. This chain joins TRBV28 and TRBJ2-3; D may correspond to TRBD1 or TRBD2 (5 bases each). The CDR3 covers 12 residues. Between the trimmed V and J ends, which lost 4 bases and 13 bases, there was a span of 15 bases. Germline V gene data show CDR1 as MDHEN and CDR2 as SYDVKM. CDR3 residues: CASSSGTSREYF. The CDR3 coding sequence is TGTGCCAGCAGTTCCGGGACGTCCCGGGAGTATTTT.

The chain uses TRBV27 and TRBJ1-1, with D possibly matching TRBD1 (6 bases). V shed 7 bases and J shed 1 base, with 13 bases lying between them. This CDR3 contains 14 residues. Per germline, CDR1 MNHEY and CDR2 SMNVEV (reference sequence). This chain's CDR3 is CASTKQGRNTEAFF. In DNA, the CDR3 is TGTGCCAGCACCAAACAGGGTAGGAACACTGAAGCTTTCTTT.

The V call is TRBV29-1, the J call TRBJ2-3, with D tentatively TRBD2 (6 bases). Between the trimmed V and J ends, which lost 2 bases and 2 bases, there was a span of 8 bases. The CDR3 runs 13 residues. Germline loops: CDR1 SQVTM, CDR2 ANQGSEA. CDR3 nucleotides: TGCAGCGTTGAACTAGCGAACACAGATACGCAGTATTTT. Its protein is CSVELANTDTQYF.

For the CDR3, the DNA is TGCGCCAGCAGCAAGGGACAGGGGCAAGAGACCCAGTACTTC. Its protein is CASSKGQGQETQYF. The chain uses TRBV5-1 and TRBJ2-5; 10 nucleotides match TRBD1. J was trimmed by 2 bases and V by 4 bases; bases with no gene match: 2. The CDR3 contains 14 residues. CDR1 SGHRS and CDR2 YFSETQ come from the germline V gene.

V usage is TRBV6-6 and J usage is TRBJ2-3, with D perhaps TRBD2 (6 bases). The germline V and J ends were trimmed by 0 bases and 2 bases, with 9 bases remaining between them. This CDR3 has 15 residues. Germline CDR1 MNHNY, CDR2 SVGAGI (reference sequence). CDR3 in amino acids: CASSYSGLSTDTQYF. In DNA form, the CDR3 reads TGTGCCAGCAGTTACTCGGGACTTTCCACAGATACGCAGTATTTT.

The rearrangement joins TRBV5-1 to TRBJ2-1, with TRBD1 as a possible D gene (5 bases). V lost 0 bases and J 8 bases, leaving 6 bases between the germline ends. This CDR3 is 12 amino acids long. Germline V lookup: CDR1 SGHRS, CDR2 YFSETQ. CDR3 DNA: TGCGCCAGCAGCTTGGCAGGGTATGAGCAGTTCTTC. Protein sequence: CASSLAGYEQFF.

The chain has TRBV5-1 and TRBJ2-1; possible D gene TRBD2, 6 bases. Germline V gene lookup returns CDR1 SGHRS and CDR2 YFSETQ. V lost 2 bases to trimming and J lost 1 base, with 13 bases between them. This CDR3 has 16 amino acids. This CDR3 is CASSFRPGSSYNEQFF. The DNA for the CDR3 is TGCGCCAGCAGCTTCCGGCCCGGGAGTTCCTACAATGAGCAGTTCTTC.

This clone was seen only once. V is TRBV6-5 and J is TRBJ2-7; maybe TRBD1 (6 bases). The germline V gene has CDR1 MNHEY and CDR2 SVGAGI. With 6 bases removed from V and 7 bases from J, the gap between germline ends came to 13 bases. The CDR3 spans 12 residues. CDR3 sequence (DNA): TGTGCCAGCAGACAGGGTTTGCAGGAGCAGTACTTC. Amino acid sequence: CASRQGLQEQYF.

The rearrangement joins TRBV5-1 to TRBJ2-1, with D tentatively TRBD2 (5 bases). Trimming left V 0 bases short and J 0 bases short, with 7 bases between. This CDR3 is built from 15 residues. Per germline, CDR1 SGHRS and CDR2 YFSETQ. The CDR3 sequence: CASSLERSSYNEQFF. The CDR3, as DNA: TGCGCCAGCAGCTTGGAGCGGAGCTCCTACAATGAGCAGTTCTTC.

The chain uses TRBV30 and TRBJ1-2; D not certain. Looked up from germline, CDR1 is GTSNPN and CDR2 is SVGIG (reference sequence). The CDR3 loop spans 9 amino acids. V gave up 4 bases and J gave up 8 bases, with 5 bases separating them. The CDR3: CAWKAGYTF. CDR3 bases: TGTGCCTGGAAAGCGGGCTACACCTTC.

J is TRBJ2-7 and V is TRBV4-1; 14 bases fit TRBD2. The germline gives CDR1 MGHRA, CDR2 YSYEKL. Germline trimming cut 3 bases from V and 2 bases from J; bases unmatched to any gene: 18. This CDR3 is 21 amino acids long. In nucleotides, the CDR3 is TGCGCCAGCAGCCACCCAACCGGGACTAGCGGGAGTGGACGGGGACCCTACGAGCAGTACTTC. This gives the protein CASSHPTGTSGSGRGPYEQYF.

The chain carries TRBV27 and TRBJ2-3; 7 positions agree with TRBD1. The V and J ends lost 2 bases and 2 bases, in that order; junction bases with no gene match: 7. Germline values: CDR1 MNHEY, CDR2 SMNVEV (reference sequence). The CDR3 runs 16 residues. CDR3 amino acids: CASSLVGTEFTDTQYF. Here the CDR3 DNA reads TGTGCCAGCAGTTTAGTAGGGACAGAGTTCACAGATACGCAGTATTTT.

The V call is TRBV5-1, the J call TRBJ1-1; D not resolved. V lost 0 bases to trimming and J lost 2 bases, with 5 bases between them. Germline V CDR1 and CDR2: SGHRS, YFSETQ. The CDR3 is made up of 13 amino acids. The CDR3 here is CASSLEENTEAFF. The DNA for the CDR3 is TGCGCCAGCAGCTTGGAGGAAAACACTGAAGCTTTCTTT.

The V and J genes are TRBV4-1 and TRBJ2-5; D is uncertain. Per germline, CDR1 MGHRA and CDR2 YSYEKL. CDR3 length: 11 amino acids. Trimming left V 3 bases short and J 2 bases short, with 1 base between. The CDR3 here is CASSQQETQYF. For the CDR3, the DNA is TGCGCCAGCAGCCAGCAAGAGACCCAGTACTTC.

The chain recombines TRBV18 with TRBJ2-7, with D unclear. This CDR3 has 13 residues. V was trimmed by 4 bases and J by 4 bases, leaving 11 bases between them. Germline V lookup: CDR1 KGHSH, CDR2 LQKENI. The CDR3 loop reads CASSREFQYEQYF. CDR3 bases: TGTGCCAGCTCACGCGAGTTCCAGTACGAGCAGTACTTC. Filled out from reference TRBV18 and TRBJ2-7, the complete variable domain reads NAGVMQNPRHLVRRRGQEARLRCSPMKGHSHVYWYRQLPEEGLKFMVYLQKENIIDESGMPKERFSAEFPKEGPSILRIQQVVRGDSAAYFCASSREFQYEQYFGPGTRLTVT.

The genes are TRBV29-1 and TRBJ2-1; the D gene is possibly TRBD2 (7 bases). V lost 6 bases to trimming and J lost 5 bases, with 14 bases between them. Per germline, CDR1 SQVTM and CDR2 ANQGSEA. The CDR3 is 13 residues long. This CDR3 reads CSVRGASHNEQFF. The CDR3 coding sequence is TGCAGCGTCCGGGGGGCGTCCCACAATGAGCAGTTCTTC.

J is TRBJ2-2 and V is TRBV29-1; no clear D. The germline V gene encodes CDR1 SQVTM and CDR2 ANQGSEA. Trimming removed 4 bases from V and 1 base from J, with 10 bases in between. The CDR3 extends over 14 amino acids. The CDR3 nucleotides read TGCAGCGTTGCTGAAACCCTGAACACCGGGGAGCTGTTTTTT. The encoded protein is CSVAETLNTGELFF.

This CDR3 is CASSTGTVGETQYF. The DNA for the CDR3 is TGCGCCAGCAGCACTGGGACAGTTGGCGAGACCCAGTACTTC. The chain carries TRBV5-1 and TRBJ2-5, with 7 bases aligning to TRBD1. V dropped 4 bases and J dropped 5; count of bases not matched to a gene: 8. The CDR3 is made up of 14 amino acids. Germline CDR1 SGHRS, CDR2 YFSETQ.